These 25 T cell receptor beta chains came from one sample sequenced in a study of CD8+ T cells in alopecia areata (dated by TCRdb to the late 2010s). Per the publication, the time point label means: roughly 26 weeks on oral tofacitinib. The sample's treatment or condition label, decoded: oral pan-JAK inhibitor, 5-10 mg twice daily. The library was built by means of the immunoSEQ multiplex PCR assay. To provide template for TCR sequencing, every sample had RNA extracted and reverse transcribed into cDNA. TCRdb obtained this table from immuneACCESS and retained in-frame rearrangements with V and J assigned. These tables miss some clones; where compared with another copy, unresolved V genes account for less than half of the shortfall, and the remainder is unexplained. The sample records 190,000 or so clones, 58% of which are singletons. The leading ten clones occupy under 7% of the sample. The source was CD4+ T cells sorted from blood, collected at week 24, from a patient treated with tofacitinib. The receptors originated from a human donor with alopecia areata.

The V gene is TRBV6-5, the J gene TRBJ1-1; maybe TRBD1 (6 bases). This CDR3 region has 14 residues. V was pared by 6 bases and J by 1 base, with 12 bases between. CDR1 and CDR2 (germline): MNHEY, SVGAGI. The CDR3: CASRRGDANTEAFF. For the CDR3, the DNA is TGTGCCAGCAGGAGGGGGGATGCGAACACTGAAGCTTTCTTT.

The chain uses TRBV19 and TRBJ1-1, with no clear D. Germline CDR1 is LNHDA and CDR2 is SQIVND (reference sequence). The CDR3 consists of 13 residues. V was trimmed by 0 bases and J by 10 bases, leaving 12 bases between them. As DNA, the CDR3 is TGTGCCAGTAGTATAGATCAGAAGATAGGAGCTTTCTTT. Its translation is CASSIDQKIGAFF.

The chain links TRBV5-1 to TRBJ2-7; 10 bases map to TRBD2. CDR1 is SGHRS and CDR2 is YFSETQ in the germline V gene. V shed 4 bases and J 6 bases; nucleotides not matched to a gene: 7. The CDR3 is 14 amino acids. CDR3 DNA: TGCGCCAGCAGCCCCGGGACTAGCGCATCCGAGCAGTACTTC. Its protein product is CASSPGTSASEQYF.

V usage is TRBV5-4 and J usage is TRBJ2-3, with TRBD2 as a possible D gene (5 bases). This CDR3 is 15 amino acids long. The germline V and J ends were trimmed by 1 base and 3 bases, with 12 bases remaining between them. Germline-derived CDR1 and CDR2 are SGHNT and YYREEE (reference sequence). CDR3 sequence: CASSLSSSVTDTQYF. CDR3 sequence (DNA): TGTGCCAGCAGCTTGTCTAGCAGTGTTACAGATACGCAGTATTTT.

This clone has just a few counts. V gene TRBV29-1 combines with J gene TRBJ2-7, with 9 bases fitting TRBD2. The ends lost 6 bases at V and 2 bases at J; junction bases unmatched: 5. This CDR3 contains 13 residues. The germline CDR1 and CDR2 sequences are SQVTM and ANQGSEA. The CDR3, as DNA: TGCAGCGTAGTAGCGGGGGACACCTACGAGCAGTACTTC. Translating gives CSVVAGDTYEQYF.

The rearrangement joins TRBV11-2 to TRBJ1-1; TRBD1 matches 7 bases. Per germline, CDR1 SGHAT and CDR2 FQNNGV. The CDR3 sequence is 15 residues long. V was pared by 5 bases and J by 3 bases, with 9 bases of the junction left unmatched. The CDR3 DNA is TGTGCCAGCAGCCACCGACAGGGTGCGTACACTGAAGCTTTCTTT. The encoded protein is CASSHRQGAYTEAFF.

The chain joins TRBV11-1 to TRBJ2-1; maybe TRBD1 (6 bases). V was clipped by 5 bases and J by 7 bases, with 15 bases between them. There are 14 residues in the CDR3. Germline lookup yields CDR1 SGHAT and CDR2 FQDESV (reference sequence). The CDR3 DNA reads as TGTGCCAGCAGCCCCCAGGGGATTGGGAATGAGCAGTTCTTC. Translated: CASSPQGIGNEQFF.

The chain couples TRBV4-1 to TRBJ1-6; D is possibly TRBD1 (6 bases). CDR3 length: 14 residues. V was trimmed by 5 bases and J by 8 bases, leaving 13 bases between them. CDR1 MGHRA and CDR2 YSYEKL come from the germline V gene. CDR3 in DNA: TGCGCCAGCAGCAAAACCCGACAGGATTCACCCCTCCACTTT. Encoded protein: CASSKTRQDSPLHF.

This clone was seen once. V and J are TRBV7-9 and TRBJ2-1, with D possibly being TRBD2 (5 bases). The CDR3 length is 14 residues. V was clipped by 7 bases and J by 4 bases, with 14 bases between them. Germline CDR1 reads SEHNR; CDR2 reads FQNEAQ (reference sequence). The CDR3 sequence: CASTQWERYNEQFF. CDR3 nucleotide sequence: TGTGCCAGCACCCAATGGGAGCGGTACAATGAGCAGTTCTTC.

The J gene is TRBJ2-3, the V gene TRBV20-1; either TRBD1 or TRBD2 may supply D (5 bases each). The CDR3 covers 11 residues. Trimming took off 7 bases at V and 6 bases at J, with 11 bases between the two ends. Germline CDR1 is DFQATT and CDR2 is SNEGSKA (reference sequence). The CDR3 DNA reads TGCAGTGTGGCTGGGGACGATACGCAGTATTTT. Translated, it gives CSVAGDDTQYF.

This clone was found a few times. The chain recombines TRBV5-6 with TRBJ1-5; D is unclear. V was trimmed by 7 bases and J by 0 bases, leaving 14 bases between them. The CDR3 is 15 residues long. Germline V gene data show CDR1 as SGHDT and CDR2 as YYEEEE. CDR3: CASSRREYSNQPQHF. The CDR3 coding sequence is TGTGCCAGCTCACGACGGGAGTATAGCAATCAGCCCCAGCATTTT.

The J gene is TRBJ2-3, the V gene TRBV7-9; weak D call: TRBD2 (6 bases). V lost 2 bases to trimming and J lost 2 bases, with 11 bases between them. Germline CDR1 reads SEHNR; CDR2 reads FQNEAQ (reference sequence). The CDR3 is made up of 15 amino acids. In DNA, the CDR3 is TGTGCCAGCAGCTTAAACGCGGGGCTCACAGATACGCAGTATTTT. It yields the protein CASSLNAGLTDTQYF.

This rearrangement joins TRBV7-9 to TRBJ2-1; 7 nucleotides match TRBD2. This CDR3 spans 16 amino acids. Germline V CDR1 and CDR2: SEHNR, FQNEAQ (reference sequence). Germline trimming cut 0 bases from V and 6 bases from J; bases unmatched to any gene: 8. CDR3 sequence: CASSLALGRESNEQFF. DNA for the CDR3: TGTGCCAGCAGCTTAGCGTTGGGGCGGGAGAGCAATGAGCAGTTCTTC.

The V call is TRBV7-2, the J call TRBJ2-4; 9 nucleotides align to TRBD1. Germline lookup yields CDR1 SGHTA and CDR2 FQGNSA. Trimming at V came to 0 bases and at J to 2 bases, leaving 8 bases not matched to a gene. The length of the CDR3 is 18 residues. In DNA, the CDR3 is TGTGCCAGCAGCTTAGCCGGGACAGGGTTCGAGACCAAAAACATTCAGTACTTC. The encoded protein is CASSLAGTGFETKNIQYF.

This clone was recorded only once. Other DNA sequences in the same sample also yield this CDR3. V usage is TRBV4-1 and J usage is TRBJ1-5; D is undetermined. Germline loops: CDR1 MGHRA, CDR2 YSYEKL. Deletions cut 0 bases from V and 6 bases from J, with 6 bases between. The CDR3 is made up of 13 amino acids. In DNA, the CDR3 is TGCGCCAGCAGCCAAGATCTGGGTCAGCCCCAGCATTTT. It specifies CASSQDLGQPQHF.

This chain uses TRBV7-2 with TRBJ2-2, with D possibly being TRBD1 (6 bases). This CDR3 has 17 amino acids. Germline values: CDR1 SGHTA, CDR2 FQGNSA. V shed 1 base and J shed 0 bases, with 12 bases lying between them. The CDR3 DNA reads TGTGCCAGCAGCTTAGTGGGGGCGATCGCGAACACCGGGGAGCTGTTTTTT. Translation gives CASSLVGAIANTGELFF.

The rearrangement joins TRBV5-6 to TRBJ2-6; D might be TRBD2 (6 bases). This CDR3 region has 17 residues. Per the germline V gene, CDR1 is SGHDT and CDR2 is YYEEEE. Trimming pared 4 bases from V and 0 bases from J, leaving 14 bases between. CDR3 sequence: CASSLGLTSSGANVLTF. In nucleotides, the CDR3 is TGTGCCAGCAGCCTGGGACTTACTAGCTCTGGGGCCAACGTCCTGACTTTC.

This clone was counted a few times. J is TRBJ2-4 and V is TRBV4-3; D possibly corresponds to TRBD1 (6 bases). CDR1 and CDR2 (germline): LGHNA, YSLEER. V gave up 1 base and J gave up 2 bases, with 9 bases separating them. This CDR3 spans 15 amino acids. CDR3 loop: CASSQVGQTKNIQYF. CDR3 sequence (DNA): TGCGCCAGCAGCCAAGTTGGACAGACCAAAAACATTCAGTACTTC.

This clone appeared a few times. The V and J genes are TRBV7-2 and TRBJ2-5; 13 bases match TRBD2. CDR1 SGHTA and CDR2 FQGNSA come from the germline V gene. This CDR3 spans 17 amino acids. V gave up 6 bases and J gave up 6 bases; unmatched junction bases: 13. The CDR3 DNA reads TGTGCCAGCAGGCGGACCGGGACTAGCGGGGAACGGCAGACCCAGTACTTC. Residues: CASRRTGTSGERQTQYF. Full variable domain (outside the CDR3, taken from reference TRBV7-2 and TRBJ2-5): GAGVSQSPSNKVTEKGKDVELRCDPISGHTALYWYRQSLGQGLEFLIYFQGNSAPDKSGLPSDRFSAERTGGSVSTLTIQRTQQEDSAVYLCASRRTGTSGERQTQYFGPGTRLLVL.

The rearrangement uses TRBV7-2 and TRBJ2-7; TRBD1 might be the D (6 bases). Germline lookup yields CDR1 SGHTA and CDR2 FQGNSA. This CDR3 is built from 15 residues. V gave up 1 base and J gave up 0 bases, with 10 bases separating them. The CDR3 region is CASSLGQENSYEQYF. Here the CDR3 DNA reads TGTGCCAGCAGCTTAGGACAGGAGAACTCCTACGAGCAGTACTTC.

This clone was observed a few times. The gene calls are TRBV30 and TRBJ2-7; 10 bases align to TRBD1. V dropped 4 bases and J dropped 2; count of bases not matched to a gene: 5. CDR1 is GTSNPN, CDR2 SVGIG, per germline (reference sequence). The CDR3 runs 14 residues. The CDR3 DNA reads TGTGCCTGGACCCCGGGACAGGGGACCTACGAGCAGTACTTC. It codes for CAWTPGQGTYEQYF. The complete variable domain, with remaining parts taken from reference TRBV30 and TRBJ2-7, reads SQTIHQWPATLVQPVGSPLSLECTVEGTSNPNLYWYRQAAGRGLQLLFYSVGIGQISSEVPQNLSASRPQDRQFILSSKKLLLSDSGFYLCAWTPGQGTYEQYFGPGTRLTVT.

This clone was counted a few times. The V gene is TRBV29-1, the J gene TRBJ2-3, with 9 positions matching TRBD2. This CDR3 region has 13 residues. Germline lookup yields CDR1 SQVTM and CDR2 ANQGSEA. The J segment lost 2 bases and the V segment lost 5 bases, leaving 2 bases of the junction unmatched. The CDR3 DNA reads as TGCAGCGTTCAGCGGGGGGCCACAGATACGCAGTATTTT. Translation: CSVQRGATDTQYF.

This clone was picked up one time. The chain has TRBV5-6 and TRBJ2-1; 9 nucleotides line up with TRBD1. The CDR3 totals 16 residues. J was trimmed by 15 bases and V by 4 bases; bases with no gene match: 20. Germline values: CDR1 SGHDT, CDR2 YYEEEE. The CDR3 here is CASSPRFWTGASGVFF. The CDR3 nucleotides read TGTGCCAGCAGCCCGAGATTTTGGACAGGGGCGTCTGGTGTGTTCTTC. Variable domain in full (rest from reference TRBV5-6 and TRBJ2-1): DAGVTQSPTHLIKTRGQQVTLRCSPKSGHDTVSWYQQALGQGPQFIFQYYEEEERQRGNFPDRFSGHQFPNYSSELNVNALLLGDSALYLCASSPRFWTGASGVFFGPGTRLTVL.

This chain joins TRBV5-1 and TRBJ1-1, with TRBD1 matching 8 bases. Unmatched junction bases numbered 7, after V lost 7 bases and J lost 2 bases. Germline values: CDR1 SGHRS, CDR2 YFSETQ. This CDR3 has 14 amino acids. The CDR3 nucleotides are TGCGCCAGCGGGCGAGGACAGGGTAACACTGAAGCTTTCTTT. Translation gives CASGRGQGNTEAFF.

The chain joins TRBV6-5 to TRBJ1-2; 9 nucleotides match TRBD1. This CDR3 has 12 residues. Per the germline V gene, CDR1 is MNHEY and CDR2 is SVGAGI. V was pared by 6 bases and J by 5 bases, with 1 base of the junction left unmatched. The CDR3: CASSDRGYGYTF. The CDR3 nucleotides are TGTGCCAGCAGCGACAGGGGGTATGGCTACACCTTC.